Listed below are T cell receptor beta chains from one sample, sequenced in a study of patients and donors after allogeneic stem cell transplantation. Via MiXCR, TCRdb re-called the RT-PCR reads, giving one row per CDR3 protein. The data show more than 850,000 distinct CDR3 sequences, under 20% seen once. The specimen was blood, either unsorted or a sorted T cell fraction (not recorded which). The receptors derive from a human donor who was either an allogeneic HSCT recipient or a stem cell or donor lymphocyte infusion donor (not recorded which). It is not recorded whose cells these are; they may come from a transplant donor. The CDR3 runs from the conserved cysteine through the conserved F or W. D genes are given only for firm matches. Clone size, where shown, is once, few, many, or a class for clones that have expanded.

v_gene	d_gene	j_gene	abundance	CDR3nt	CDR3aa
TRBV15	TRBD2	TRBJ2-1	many	TGTGCCACCAGCAGAGAGAGGGCTAGCGGGGGTCTTGACTCCTACAATGAGCAGTTCTTC	CATSRERASGGLDSYNEQFF
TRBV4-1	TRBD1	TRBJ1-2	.	TGCGCCAGCAGCCAGCCGGGGACAGGAGATGGCTACACCTTC	CASSQPGTGDGYTF
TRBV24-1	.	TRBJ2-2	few	TGTGCCACCTCCGGTTTGGCGGACACCGGGGAGCTGTTTTTT	CATSGLADTGELFF
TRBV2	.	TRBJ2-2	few	TGTGCCAGCACCCCTAGCTTTGCCGGGGAGCTGTTTTTT	CASTPSFAGELFF
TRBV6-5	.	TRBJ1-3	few	TGTGCCAGCAGTTCCCAGGGTAGAAACACCATATATTTT	CASSSQGRNTIYF
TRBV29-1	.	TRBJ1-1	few	TGCAGCGTTGAAGGGGTATTCGGGACTGAAGCTTTCTTT	CSVEGVFGTEAFF
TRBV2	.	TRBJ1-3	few	TGTGCCAGCAGTTCGACAGGACTGGGAAACACCATATATTTT	CASSSTGLGNTIYF
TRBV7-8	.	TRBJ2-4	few	TGTGCCAGCAGCTTAGTAGGGGGGGACCGCCACATTCAGTACTTC	CASSLVGGDRHIQYF
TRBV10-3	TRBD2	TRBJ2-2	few	TGTGCCATCAGTGTCGGGGTCCTAGCGGGCACCGGGGAGCTGTTTTTT	CAISVGVLAGTGELFF
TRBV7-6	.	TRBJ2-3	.	TGTGCCAGCAGCGTTCGGAGGGAAGGGAGTGGTGCAGATACGCAGTATTTT	CASSVRREGSGADTQYF
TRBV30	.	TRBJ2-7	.	TGTGCCTGGATCGGGTCCCGTTTAATTGGGCCCAACGAGCAGTACTTC	CAWIGSRLIGPNEQYF
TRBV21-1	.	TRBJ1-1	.	TGTGCCAGCAGCAAAAGCCACTGGAGGACAGTCGAGCTTAACACTGAAGCTTTCTTT	CASSKSHWRTVELNTEAFF
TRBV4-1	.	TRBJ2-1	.	TGCGCCAGCAGCCAAGATAAGATTGAGAATGAGCAGTTCTTC	CASSQDKIENEQFF
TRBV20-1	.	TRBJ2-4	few	TGCAGTGCTCATATAACTAGTCCAGCCAAAAACATTCAGTACTTC	CSAHITSPAKNIQYF
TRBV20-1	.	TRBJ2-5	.	TGCAGTGCTCCGGGGGGCTGGGAGACCCAGTACTTC	CSAPGGWETQYF
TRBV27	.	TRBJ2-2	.	TGTGCCAGCAGTTTCCTTGGTCGGGGGGCGGGGGAGCTGTTTTTT	CASSFLGRGAGELFF
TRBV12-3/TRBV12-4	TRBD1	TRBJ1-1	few	TGTGCCAGCAGCCTGACAGGGGCCTCTGAAGCTTTCTTT	CASSLTGASEAFF
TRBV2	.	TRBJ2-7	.	TGTGCCAGCCCCCCATCCAGTGGGTTCGGCGAGCAGTACTTC	CASPPSSGFGEQYF
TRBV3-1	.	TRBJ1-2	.	TGTGCCAGCAGCCAAGATGTGCAGGGTTACTATGGCTACACCTTC	CASSQDVQGYYGYTF
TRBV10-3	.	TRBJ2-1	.	TGTGCCATCAGTGGGACCTACAATGAGCAGTTCTTC	CAISGTYNEQFF
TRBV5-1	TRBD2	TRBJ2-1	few	TGCGCCAGTAAACGGGGGGTCGACAATGAGCAGTTCTTC	CASKRGVDNEQFF
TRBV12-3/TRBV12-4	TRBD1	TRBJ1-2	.	TGTGCCAGCAGCCGATCCGGAGGGGGCTTTGGTGGCTACACCTTC	CASSRSGGGFGGYTF
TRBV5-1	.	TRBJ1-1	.	TGCGCCAGCAGCCTCACAGTAGACACTGAAGCTTTCTTT	CASSLTVDTEAFF
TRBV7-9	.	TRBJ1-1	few	TGTGCCAGCAGCTTACCTGCGGACACTGAAGCTTTCTTT	CASSLPADTEAFF
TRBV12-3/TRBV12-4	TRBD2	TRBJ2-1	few	TGTGCCAGCAGTTTTCCCGGGCGGGAGCCCCCCTACAATGAGCAGTTCTTC	CASSFPGREPPYNEQFF
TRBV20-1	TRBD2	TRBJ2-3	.	TGCAGTGCTCCCGAGATTAGCGGGGACACAGATACGCAGTATTTT	CSAPEISGDTDTQYF
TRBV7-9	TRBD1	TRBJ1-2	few	TGTGCCAGCAGCGAGACAGGGGGCGGCTATGGCTACACCTTC	CASSETGGGYGYTF
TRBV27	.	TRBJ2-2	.	TGTGCCAGCAGTTCCTCGGGCAGGCGAGCGAACACCGGGGAGCTGTTTTTT	CASSSSGRRANTGELFF
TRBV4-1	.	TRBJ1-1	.	TGCGCCAGCAGCCAAGAATATAATTGGGGGTTTGAAGCTTTCTTT	CASSQEYNWGFEAFF
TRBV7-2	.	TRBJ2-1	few	TGTGCCAGCGGGGGGGCCCACAATGAGCAGTTCTTC	CASGGAHNEQFF
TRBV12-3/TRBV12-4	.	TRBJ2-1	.	TGTGCCAGCAGTTTGGTACAGGCTCACAATGAGCAGTTCTTC	CASSLVQAHNEQFF
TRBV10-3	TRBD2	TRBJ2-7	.	TGTGCCATCACGCCCTCTGGACTAGCGGGACAAAGCTCCTACGAGCAGTACTTC	CAITPSGLAGQSSYEQYF
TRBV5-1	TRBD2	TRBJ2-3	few	TGCGCCAGCAGGTCGGGACTAGCGGGAGCAGATACGCAGTATTTT	CASRSGLAGADTQYF
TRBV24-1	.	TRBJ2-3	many	TGTGCCATACAGGGAGTTACATCAGATACGCAGTATTTT	CAIQGVTSDTQYF
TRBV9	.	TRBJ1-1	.	TGTGCCAGCAGCGTAGGGGCAGGGAAAATGAACACTGAAGCTTTCTTT	CASSVGAGKMNTEAFF
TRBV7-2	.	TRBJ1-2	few	TGTGCCAGCAGCTCAATCAGGGGCAAGAAGATTAACTATGGCTACACCTTC	CASSSIRGKKINYGYTF
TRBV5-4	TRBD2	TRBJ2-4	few	TGTGCCAGCAGCTACGGACTAGCGGGAGATGGTGCCAAAAACATTCAGTACTTC	CASSYGLAGDGAKNIQYF
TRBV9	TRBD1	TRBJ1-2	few	TGTGCCAGCAGCGTAGTAGGGGCAGGGGGGGGCTACACCTTC	CASSVVGAGGGYTF
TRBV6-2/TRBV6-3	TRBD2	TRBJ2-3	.	TGTGCCAGCAGTTTCGGGGGGGCCTTAGATACGCAGTATTTT	CASSFGGALDTQYF
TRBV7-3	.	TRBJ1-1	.	TGTGCCAGCAGCGGAGCCTCGAACACTGAAGCTTTCTTT	CASSGASNTEAFF
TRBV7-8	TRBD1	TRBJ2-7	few	TGTGCCAGCAGCTTCTCCCTGGACAGGGGGGACTACGAGCAGTACTTC	CASSFSLDRGDYEQYF
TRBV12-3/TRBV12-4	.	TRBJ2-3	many	TGTGCCAGCAGTTTATCGGGGGGCAAAACAGATACGCAGTATTTT	CASSLSGGKTDTQYF
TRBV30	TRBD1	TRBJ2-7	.	TGTGCCTGGAGTGACGCGGGCAGGGGGCGCAACGAGCAGTACTTC	CAWSDAGRGRNEQYF
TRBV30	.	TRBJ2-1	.	TGTGCCTGCCGCGGCTATGAGCAGTTCTTC	CACRGYEQFF
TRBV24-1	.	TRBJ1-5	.	TGTGCCACCAGTGAGGGTGCGGGGCAGCCCCAGCATTTT	CATSEGAGQPQHF
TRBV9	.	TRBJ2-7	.	TGTGCCAGCAGCATTGGACAGACCTTCTCCTACGAGCAGTACTTC	CASSIGQTFSYEQYF
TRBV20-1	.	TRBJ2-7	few	TGCAGTGCTGGGGAGTCCTACGAGCAGTACTTC	CSAGESYEQYF
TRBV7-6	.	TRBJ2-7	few	TGTGCCAGCAGCATTAGCGGATACTACGAGCAGTACTTC	CASSISGYYEQYF
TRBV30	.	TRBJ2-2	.	TGTGCCTGGTACCGTCGAGGGGGGGAGCTGTTTTTT	CAWYRRGGELFF
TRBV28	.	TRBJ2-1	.	TGTGCCAGCAAACGTAGTACTGAGCAGTTCTTC	CASKRSTEQFF
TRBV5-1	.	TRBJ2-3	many	TGCGCCAGCAGCTTGGCGCAGGGAGTAGATACGCAGTATTTT	CASSLAQGVDTQYF
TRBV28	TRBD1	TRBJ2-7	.	TGTGCCAGCAGTTCACCCGGGACAGGGGGCTACGAGCAGTACTTC	CASSSPGTGGYEQYF
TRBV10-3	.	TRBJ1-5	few	TGTGCCACCGCCGAGGGGGAGATCAATCAGCCCCAGCATTTT	CATAEGEINQPQHF
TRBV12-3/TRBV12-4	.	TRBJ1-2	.	TGTGCCAGCAGTTTAGCGCCGACCGGGGGGGGCTACACCTTC	CASSLAPTGGGYTF